This TCR beta chain was sequenced in a study of cytomegalovirus exposure and HLA in healthy donors. Overall study: One earlier analysis, a look at approximately 190 million T cells, found some 120 million unique TCR beta sequences.

The ends were cut back, 2 bases at V and 10 bases at J, with 9 bases in the middle. The CDR3 has 12 amino acids. Per germline, CDR1 LGHNA and CDR2 YNFKEQ. Amplification used 60 Vbeta primers and 13 Jbeta primers. This table comes from immunoSEQ multiplex PCR, and its TCRdb copy is limited to in-frame clones, with some not included. The sample holds 250,000 to 350,000 clones, around 90% seen once. The sample comprised PBMCs. The rearrangement uses TRBV4-2 and TRBJ2-1; D remains ambiguous. This receptor was obtained from a woman between 18 and 29 years old in good health and CMV-seronegative. The CDR3 coding sequence is TGTGCCAGCAGCCAAATGCGGTCGGAGCAGTTCTTC. It specifies CASSQMRSEQFF.